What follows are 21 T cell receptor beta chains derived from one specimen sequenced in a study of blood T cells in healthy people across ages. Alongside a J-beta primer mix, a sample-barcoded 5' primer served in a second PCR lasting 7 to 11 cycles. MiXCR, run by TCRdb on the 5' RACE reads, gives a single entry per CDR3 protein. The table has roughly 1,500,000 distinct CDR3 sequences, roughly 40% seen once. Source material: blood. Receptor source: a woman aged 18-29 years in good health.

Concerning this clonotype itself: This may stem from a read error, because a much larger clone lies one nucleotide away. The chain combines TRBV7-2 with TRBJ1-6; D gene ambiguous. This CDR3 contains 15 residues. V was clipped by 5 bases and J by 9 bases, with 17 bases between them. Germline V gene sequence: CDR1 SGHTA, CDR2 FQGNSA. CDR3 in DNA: TGTGCCAGCAGCCCAACCCGTCGGTCGAGTTCACCCCTCCACTTT. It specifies CASSPTRRSSSPLHF.

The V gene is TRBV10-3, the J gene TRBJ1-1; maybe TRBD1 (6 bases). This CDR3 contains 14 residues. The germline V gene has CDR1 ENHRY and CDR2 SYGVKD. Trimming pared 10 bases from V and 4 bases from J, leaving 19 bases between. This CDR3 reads CATGDTLRGTEAFF. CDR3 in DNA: TGTGCCACGGGGGACACCCTCCGGGGCACTGAAGCTTTCTTT.

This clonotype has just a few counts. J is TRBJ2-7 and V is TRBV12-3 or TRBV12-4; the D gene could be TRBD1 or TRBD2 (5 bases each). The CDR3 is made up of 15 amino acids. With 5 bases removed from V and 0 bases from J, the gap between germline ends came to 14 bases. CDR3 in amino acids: CASSLGPPGSYEQYF. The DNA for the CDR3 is TGTGCCAGCAGTCTGGGACCCCCGGGCTCCTACGAGCAGTACTTC.

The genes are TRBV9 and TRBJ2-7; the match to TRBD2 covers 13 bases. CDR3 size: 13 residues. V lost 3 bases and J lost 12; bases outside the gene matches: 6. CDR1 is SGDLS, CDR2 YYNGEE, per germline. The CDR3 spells CASSAGLAGDAYF. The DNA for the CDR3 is TGTGCCAGCAGCGCTGGACTAGCGGGAGACGCGTACTTC.

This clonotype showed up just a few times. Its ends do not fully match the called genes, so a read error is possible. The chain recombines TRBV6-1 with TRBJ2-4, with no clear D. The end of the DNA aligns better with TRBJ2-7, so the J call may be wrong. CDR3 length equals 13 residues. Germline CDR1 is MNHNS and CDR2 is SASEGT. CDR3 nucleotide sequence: TGTACCAGCAGCAAGACGGACCATTACGAGCAGTACTTC. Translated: CTSSKTDHYEQYF.

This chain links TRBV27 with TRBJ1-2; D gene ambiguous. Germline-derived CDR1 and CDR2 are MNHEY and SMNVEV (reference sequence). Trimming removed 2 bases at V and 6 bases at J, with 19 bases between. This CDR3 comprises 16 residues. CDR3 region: CASSLNVYGIRHGYTF. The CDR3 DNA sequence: TGTGCCAGCAGTTTAAATGTGTACGGTATTCGGCATGGCTACACCTTC.

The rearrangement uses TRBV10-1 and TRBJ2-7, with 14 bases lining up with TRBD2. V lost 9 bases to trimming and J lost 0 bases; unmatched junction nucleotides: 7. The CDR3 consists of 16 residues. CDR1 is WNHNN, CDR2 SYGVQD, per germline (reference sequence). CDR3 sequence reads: CASGTSGGPYSYEQYF. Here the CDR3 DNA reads TGCGCCAGTGGGACTAGCGGGGGACCCTACTCCTACGAGCAGTACTTC.

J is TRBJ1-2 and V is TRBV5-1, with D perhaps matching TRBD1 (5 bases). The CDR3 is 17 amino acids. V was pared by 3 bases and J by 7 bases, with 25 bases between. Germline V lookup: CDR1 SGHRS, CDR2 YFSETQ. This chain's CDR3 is CASSSQGHAPGDGGYTF. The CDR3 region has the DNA TGCGCCAGCAGCTCCCAAGGACACGCTCCCGGTGACGGTGGCTACACCTTC.

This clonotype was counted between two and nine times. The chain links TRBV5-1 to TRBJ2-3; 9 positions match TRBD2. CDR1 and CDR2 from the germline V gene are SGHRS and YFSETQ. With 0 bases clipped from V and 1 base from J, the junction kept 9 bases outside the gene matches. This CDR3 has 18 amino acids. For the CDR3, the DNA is TGCGCCAGCAGCTTGGAGCTAGCGGGGACATCGGGCACAGATACGCAGTATTTT. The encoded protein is CASSLELAGTSGTDTQYF.

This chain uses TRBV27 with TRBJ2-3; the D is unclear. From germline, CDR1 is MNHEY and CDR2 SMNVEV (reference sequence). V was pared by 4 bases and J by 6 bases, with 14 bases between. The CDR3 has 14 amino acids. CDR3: CASSSRVIGDTQYF. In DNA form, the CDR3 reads TGTGCCAGCAGTTCCCGAGTAATCGGGGATACGCAGTATTTT.

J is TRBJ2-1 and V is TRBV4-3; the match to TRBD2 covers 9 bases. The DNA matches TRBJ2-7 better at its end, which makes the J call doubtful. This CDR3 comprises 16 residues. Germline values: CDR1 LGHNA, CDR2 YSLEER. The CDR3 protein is CASSQDSGGHYNEQYF. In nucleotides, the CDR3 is TGCGCCAGCAGCCAAGATAGCGGGGGACACTACAATGAGCAGTACTTC.

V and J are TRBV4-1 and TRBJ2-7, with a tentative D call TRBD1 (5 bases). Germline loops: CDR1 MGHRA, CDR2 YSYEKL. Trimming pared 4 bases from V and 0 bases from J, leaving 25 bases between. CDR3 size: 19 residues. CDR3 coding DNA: TGCGCCAGCAGCCGTCCTGAAACAGGCGACAAAAAGAGCTCCTACGAGCAGTACTTC. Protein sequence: CASSRPETGDKKSSYEQYF.

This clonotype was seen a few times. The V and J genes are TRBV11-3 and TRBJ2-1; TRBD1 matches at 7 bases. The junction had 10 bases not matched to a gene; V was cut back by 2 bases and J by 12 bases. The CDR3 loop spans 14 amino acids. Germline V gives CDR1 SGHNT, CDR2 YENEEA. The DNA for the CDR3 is TGTGCCAGCAGCTTAACGGGCCTAGGGGGCGTGCAGTTCTTC. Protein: CASSLTGLGGVQFF.

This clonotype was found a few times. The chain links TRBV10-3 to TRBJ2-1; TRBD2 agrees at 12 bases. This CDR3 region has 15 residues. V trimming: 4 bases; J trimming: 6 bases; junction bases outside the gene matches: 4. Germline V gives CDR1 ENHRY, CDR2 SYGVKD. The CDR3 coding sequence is TGTGCCATCAGTGGACTAGCGGGGGACGGCAATGAGCAGTTCTTC. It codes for CAISGLAGDGNEQFF.

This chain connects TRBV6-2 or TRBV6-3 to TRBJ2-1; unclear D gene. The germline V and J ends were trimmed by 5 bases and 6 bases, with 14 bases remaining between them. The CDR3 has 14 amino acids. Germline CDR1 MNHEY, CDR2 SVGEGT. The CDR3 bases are TGTGCCAGCAGTCCTCAGCGTGACGGCAATGAGCAGTTCTTC. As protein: CASSPQRDGNEQFF.

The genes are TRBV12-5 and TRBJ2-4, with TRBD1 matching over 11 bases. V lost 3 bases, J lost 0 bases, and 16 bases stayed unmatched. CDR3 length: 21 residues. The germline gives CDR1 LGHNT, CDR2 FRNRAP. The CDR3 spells CASGFRSTGTGGTVAKNIQYF. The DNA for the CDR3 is TGTGCTAGTGGTTTCCGATCCACCGGGACAGGGGGTACCGTAGCCAAAAACATTCAGTACTTC.

The CDR3 reads CASSLVSSTPNEQYF. The CDR3 nucleotides are TGTGCCAGCAGCTTAGTTTCCTCCACGCCGAATGAGCAGTACTTC. The chain is built from TRBV7-2 and TRBJ2-7; D gene uncertain. With 1 base removed from V and 7 bases from J, the gap between germline ends came to 17 bases. The CDR3 runs 15 residues. CDR1 is SGHTA, CDR2 FQGNSA, per germline.

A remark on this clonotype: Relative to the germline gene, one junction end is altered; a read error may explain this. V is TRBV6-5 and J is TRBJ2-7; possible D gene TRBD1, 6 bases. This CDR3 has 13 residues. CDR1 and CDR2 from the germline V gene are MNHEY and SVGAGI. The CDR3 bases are TGTGCCGGCAGTTACGGACAGTTATACGAGCAGTACTTC. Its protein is CAGSYGQLYEQYF.

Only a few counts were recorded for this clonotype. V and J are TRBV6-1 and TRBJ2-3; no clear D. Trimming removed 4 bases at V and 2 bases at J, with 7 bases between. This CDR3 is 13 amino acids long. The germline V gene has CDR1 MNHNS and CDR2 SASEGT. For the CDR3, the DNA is TGTGCCAGCAGTGTGCAGCACACAGATACGCAGTATTTT. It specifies CASSVQHTDTQYF.

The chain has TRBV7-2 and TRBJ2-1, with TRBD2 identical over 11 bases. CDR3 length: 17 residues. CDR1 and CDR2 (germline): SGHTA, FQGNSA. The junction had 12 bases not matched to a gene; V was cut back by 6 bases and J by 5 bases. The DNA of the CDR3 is TGTGCCAGCAGTCGAATCATAGCGGGAGGGCCTCACAATGAGCAGTTCTTC. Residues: CASSRIIAGGPHNEQFF.

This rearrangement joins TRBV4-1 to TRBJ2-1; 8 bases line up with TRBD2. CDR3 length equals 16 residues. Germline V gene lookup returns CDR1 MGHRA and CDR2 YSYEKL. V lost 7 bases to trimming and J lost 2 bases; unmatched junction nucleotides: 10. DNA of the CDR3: TGCGCCAGCACCCGACAACGGGAGGGCCCCTACAATGAGCAGTTCTTC. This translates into CASTRQREGPYNEQFF.